This TCR beta chain was sequenced during a study of T cells after posttransplantation cyclophosphamide. J lost 0 bases, V lost 4 bases, and 8 bases had no gene match. The CDR3 runs 17 residues. Germline lookup yields CDR1 SGHRS and CDR2 YFSETQ. Regarding the study as a whole: Recipient CMV seropositivity and CMV reactivation strongly tracked TRB clonality. TRB overlap between skin or GI tissue T cells and blood was limited. Donor CD8+ memory clones often dominated recipient blood repertoires at later times.

To note about this clone: Antigen specificity is unknown.

Profiling relied on immunoSEQ multiplex PCR, and the TCRdb table lists in-frame clones only, not all of them. The data hold roughly 9,100 clones, with approximately 92% observed a single time. The gene calls are TRBV5-1 and TRBJ1-2; 11 bases line up with TRBD1. The TCR comes from an older woman in good health, CMV-negative, and a related stem cell transplant donor. Sequencing was performed on memory CD4+ T cells sorted from PBMCs. The CDR3 DNA reads TGCGCCAGCAGCCATATAATGGGACAGGGGGCTAACTATGGCTACACCTTC. It specifies CASSHIMGQGANYGYTF.